This TCR beta chain was captured in a study of CD8 T cells in Susac syndrome. CDR1 DFQATT and CDR2 SNEGSKA come from the germline V gene (reference sequence). The ends were cut back, 5 bases at V and 6 bases at J, with 14 bases in the middle. The CDR3 length is 14 residues. Sequencing targeted TCR beta in T cells from blood (CD8+ and CD4+). In Susac syndrome patients, recently defined diagnostic criteria for definite or probable disease were met. Regarding this clonotype: Its specificity is not known.

Study findings and constraints: The authors found no clonal expansion in Susac syndrome CD4+ T cell repertoires.

RNA amounts of about 0.5 to 1 ug underwent reverse transcription with random hexamers. TCR beta CDR3 was amplified by immunoSEQ multiplex PCR. This amplification extended across 54 Vbeta and 13 Jbeta segments. A single record per CDR3 protein comes from TCRdb applying MiXCR to the immunoSEQ multiplex PCR reads. In the table there are some 180,000 distinct CDR3 sequences, 90% to 95% of which are singletons. This TCR was sampled from a human donor with Susac syndrome. Sequenced input: CD4+ T cells from PBMCs. The chain employs TRBV20-1 and TRBJ1-6; D might be TRBD1 (5 bases). CDR3 amino acids: CSALPGLTNSPLHF. The CDR3 coding sequence is TGCAGTGCTCTACCGGGACTAACTAATTCACCCCTCCACTTT.